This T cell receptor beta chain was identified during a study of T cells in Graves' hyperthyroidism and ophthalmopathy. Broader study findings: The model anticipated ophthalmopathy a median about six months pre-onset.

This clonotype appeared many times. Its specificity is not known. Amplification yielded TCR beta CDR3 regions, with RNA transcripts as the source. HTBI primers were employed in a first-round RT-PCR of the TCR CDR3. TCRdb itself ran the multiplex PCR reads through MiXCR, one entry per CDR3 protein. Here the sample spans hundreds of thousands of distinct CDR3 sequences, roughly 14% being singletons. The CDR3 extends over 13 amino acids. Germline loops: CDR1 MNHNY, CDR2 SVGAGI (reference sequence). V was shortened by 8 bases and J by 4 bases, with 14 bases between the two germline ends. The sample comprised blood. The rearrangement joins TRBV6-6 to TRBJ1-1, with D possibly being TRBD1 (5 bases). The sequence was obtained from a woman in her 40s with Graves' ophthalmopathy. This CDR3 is CASSESGSTEAFF. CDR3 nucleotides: TGTGCCAGCTCAGAATCAGGGTCCACTGAAGCTTTCTTT.